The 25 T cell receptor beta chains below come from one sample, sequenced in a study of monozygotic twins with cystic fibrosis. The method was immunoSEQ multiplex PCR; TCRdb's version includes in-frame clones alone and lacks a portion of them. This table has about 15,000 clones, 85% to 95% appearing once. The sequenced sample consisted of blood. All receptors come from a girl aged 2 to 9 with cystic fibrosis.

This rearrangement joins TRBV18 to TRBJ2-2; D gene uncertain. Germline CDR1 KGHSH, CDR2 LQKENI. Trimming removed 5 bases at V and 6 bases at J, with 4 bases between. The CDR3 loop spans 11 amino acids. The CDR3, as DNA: TGTGCCAGCTCAGAACCCGGGGAGCTGTTTTTT. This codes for CASSEPGELFF.

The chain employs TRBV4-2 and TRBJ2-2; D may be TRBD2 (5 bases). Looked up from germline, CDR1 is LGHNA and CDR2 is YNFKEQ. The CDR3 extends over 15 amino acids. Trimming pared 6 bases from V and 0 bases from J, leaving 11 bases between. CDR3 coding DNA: TGTGCCAGCAGTTCAAGCGGCTCGAACACCGGGGAGCTGTTTTTT. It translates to CASSSSGSNTGELFF.

DNA for the CDR3: TGTGCCAGCAGTTTACTGGGGGCTGGGGCCAACGTCCTGACTTTC. Amino acid sequence: CASSLLGAGANVLTF. This chain joins TRBV27 and TRBJ2-6; TRBD1 or TRBD2 may be the D gene (5 bases each). V was trimmed by 2 bases and J by 2 bases, leaving 7 bases between them. Germline V gives CDR1 MNHEY, CDR2 SMNVEV (reference sequence). The CDR3 length is 15 residues.

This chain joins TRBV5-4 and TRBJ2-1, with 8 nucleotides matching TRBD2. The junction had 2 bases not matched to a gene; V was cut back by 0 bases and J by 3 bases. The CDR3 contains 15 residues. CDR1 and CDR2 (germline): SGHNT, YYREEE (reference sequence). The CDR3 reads CASSLDRGGYNEQFF. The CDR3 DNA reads TGTGCCAGCAGCTTGGATCGGGGGGGCTACAATGAGCAGTTCTTC.

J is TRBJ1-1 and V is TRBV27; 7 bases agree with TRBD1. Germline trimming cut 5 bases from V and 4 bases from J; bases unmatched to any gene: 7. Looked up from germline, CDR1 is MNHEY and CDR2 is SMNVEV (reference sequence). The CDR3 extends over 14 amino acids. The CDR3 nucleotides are TGTGCCAGCAGTGTTTACAGGGGAGGCACTGAAGCTTTCTTT. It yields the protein CASSVYRGGTEAFF.

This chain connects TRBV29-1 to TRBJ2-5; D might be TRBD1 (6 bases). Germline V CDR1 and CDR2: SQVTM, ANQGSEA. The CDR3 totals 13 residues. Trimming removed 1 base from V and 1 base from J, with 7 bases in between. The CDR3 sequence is CSVEGTAQETQYF. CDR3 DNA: TGCAGCGTTGAAGGGACAGCCCAAGAGACCCAGTACTTC. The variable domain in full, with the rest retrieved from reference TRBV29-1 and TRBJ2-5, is SAVISQKPSRDICQRGTSLTIQCQVDSQVTMMFWYRQQPGQSLTLIATANQGSEATYESGFVIDKFPISRPNLTFSTLTVSNMSPEDSSIYLCSVEGTAQETQYFGPGTRLLVL.

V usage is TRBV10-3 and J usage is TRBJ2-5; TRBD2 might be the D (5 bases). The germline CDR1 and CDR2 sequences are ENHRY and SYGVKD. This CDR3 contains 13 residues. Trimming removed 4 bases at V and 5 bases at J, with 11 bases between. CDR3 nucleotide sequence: TGTGCCATCAGTGGAGGCGGCGGGGAGACCCAGTACTTC. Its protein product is CAISGGGGETQYF.

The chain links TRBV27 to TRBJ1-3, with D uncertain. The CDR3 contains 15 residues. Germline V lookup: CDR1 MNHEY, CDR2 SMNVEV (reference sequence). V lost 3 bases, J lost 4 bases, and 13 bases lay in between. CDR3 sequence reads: CASSLRSGFGNTIYF. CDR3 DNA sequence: TGTGCCAGCAGTTTGAGGTCGGGTTTCGGAAACACCATATATTTT.

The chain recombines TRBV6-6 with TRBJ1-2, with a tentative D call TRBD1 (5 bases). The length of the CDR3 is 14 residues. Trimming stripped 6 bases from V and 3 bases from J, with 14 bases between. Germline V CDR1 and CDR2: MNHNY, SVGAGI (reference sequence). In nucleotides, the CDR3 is TGTGCCAGCAGCGAGAGACAGACACACTATGGCTACACCTTC. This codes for CASSERQTHYGYTF.

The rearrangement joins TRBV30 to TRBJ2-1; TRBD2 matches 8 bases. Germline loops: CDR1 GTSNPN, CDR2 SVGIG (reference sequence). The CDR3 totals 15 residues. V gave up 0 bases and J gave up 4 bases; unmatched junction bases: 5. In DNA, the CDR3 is TGTGCCTGGAGTGTAGGTGGCGGGGGGTACAATGAGCAGTTCTTC. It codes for CAWSVGGGGYNEQFF.

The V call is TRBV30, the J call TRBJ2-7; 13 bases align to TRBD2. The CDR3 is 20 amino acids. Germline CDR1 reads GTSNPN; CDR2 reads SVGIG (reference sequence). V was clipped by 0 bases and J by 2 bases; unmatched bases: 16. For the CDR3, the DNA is TGTGCCTGGAGTGTAACCCCCGGGACTAGCGGGACAAGACCACCCTACGAGCAGTACTTC. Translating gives CAWSVTPGTSGTRPPYEQYF. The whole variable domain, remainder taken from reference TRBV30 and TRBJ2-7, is SQTIHQWPATLVQPVGSPLSLECTVEGTSNPNLYWYRQAAGRGLQLLFYSVGIGQISSEVPQNLSASRPQDRQFILSSKKLLLSDSGFYLCAWSVTPGTSGTRPPYEQYFGPGTRLTVT.

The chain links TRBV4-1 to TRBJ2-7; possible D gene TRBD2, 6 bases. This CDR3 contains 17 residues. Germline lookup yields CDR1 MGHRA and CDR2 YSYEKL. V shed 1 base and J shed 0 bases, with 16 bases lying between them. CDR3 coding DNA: TGCGCCAGCAGCCAAGTAGGTCAGCGGGCGAGCTCCTACGAGCAGTACTTC. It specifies CASSQVGQRASSYEQYF.

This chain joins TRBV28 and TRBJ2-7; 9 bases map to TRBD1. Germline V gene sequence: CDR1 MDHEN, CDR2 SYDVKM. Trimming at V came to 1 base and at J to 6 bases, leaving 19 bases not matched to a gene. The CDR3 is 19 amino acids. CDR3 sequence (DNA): TGTGCCAGCAGTTTATTGGCAGGCTGGGCGACAGGGGGAGAATTCGAGCAGTACTTC. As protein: CASSLLAGWATGGEFEQYF.

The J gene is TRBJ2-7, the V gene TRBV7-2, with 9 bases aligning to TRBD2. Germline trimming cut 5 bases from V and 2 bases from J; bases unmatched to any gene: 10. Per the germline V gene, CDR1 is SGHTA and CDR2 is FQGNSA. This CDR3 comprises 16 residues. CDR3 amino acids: CASSREGTSSTYEQYF. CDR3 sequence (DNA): TGTGCCAGCAGCCGAGAGGGGACTAGCAGCACCTACGAGCAGTACTTC.

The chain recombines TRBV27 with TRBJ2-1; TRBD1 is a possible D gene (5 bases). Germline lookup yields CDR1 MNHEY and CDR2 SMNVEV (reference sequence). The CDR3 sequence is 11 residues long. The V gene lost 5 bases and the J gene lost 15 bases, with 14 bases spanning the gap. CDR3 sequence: CASSKGSSWFF. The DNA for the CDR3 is TGTGCCAGCAGTAAGGGGTCTAGTTGGTTCTTC.

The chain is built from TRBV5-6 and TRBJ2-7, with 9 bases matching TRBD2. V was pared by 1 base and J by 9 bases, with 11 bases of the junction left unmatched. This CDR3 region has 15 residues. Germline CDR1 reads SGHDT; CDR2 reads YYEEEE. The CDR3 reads CASSLRTSVPKSQYF. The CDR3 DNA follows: TGTGCCAGCAGCTTGCGGACTAGCGTGCCAAAGTCGCAGTACTTC.

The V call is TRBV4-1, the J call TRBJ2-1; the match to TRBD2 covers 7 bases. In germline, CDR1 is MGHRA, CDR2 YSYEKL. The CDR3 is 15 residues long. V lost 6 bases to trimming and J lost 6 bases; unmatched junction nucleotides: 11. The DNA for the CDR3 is TGCGCCAGCAGTCCTCGGGGCGGGAGCCCCAATGAGCAGTTCTTC. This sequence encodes CASSPRGGSPNEQFF.

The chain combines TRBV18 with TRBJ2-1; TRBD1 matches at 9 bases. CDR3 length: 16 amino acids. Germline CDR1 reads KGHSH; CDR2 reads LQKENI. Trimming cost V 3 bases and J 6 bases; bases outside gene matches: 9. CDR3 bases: TGTGCCAGCTCACCCCCCGGGACAGGGATGGTCAATGAGCAGTTCTTC. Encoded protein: CASSPPGTGMVNEQFF. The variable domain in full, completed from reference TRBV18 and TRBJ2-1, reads NAGVMQNPRHLVRRRGQEARLRCSPMKGHSHVYWYRQLPEEGLKFMVYLQKENIIDESGMPKERFSAEFPKEGPSILRIQQVVRGDSAAYFCASSPPGTGMVNEQFFGPGTRLTVL.

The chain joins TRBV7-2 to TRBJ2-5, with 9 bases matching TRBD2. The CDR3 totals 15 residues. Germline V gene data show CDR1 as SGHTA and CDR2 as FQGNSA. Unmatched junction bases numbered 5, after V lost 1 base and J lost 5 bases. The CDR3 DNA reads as TGTGCCAGCAGCTTAGAGAGCGGGAGGATGGAGACCCAGTACTTC. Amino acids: CASSLESGRMETQYF.

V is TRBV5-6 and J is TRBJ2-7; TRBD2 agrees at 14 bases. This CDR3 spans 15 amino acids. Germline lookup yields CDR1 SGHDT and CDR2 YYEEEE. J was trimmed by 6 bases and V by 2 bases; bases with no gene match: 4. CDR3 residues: CASSFPGLAGVEQYF. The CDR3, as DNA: TGTGCCAGCAGCTTTCCGGGACTAGCGGGAGTCGAGCAGTACTTC.

CDR3 DNA: TGTGCCAGCAGAATAGCGGGTCAGGCGAATGAGCAGTTCTTC. It encodes CASRIAGQANEQFF. The chain links TRBV2 to TRBJ2-1; 7 bases match TRBD2. The CDR3 is made up of 14 amino acids. With 6 bases clipped from V and 7 bases from J, the junction kept 9 bases outside the gene matches. Germline V gene sequence: CDR1 SNHLY, CDR2 FYNNEI.

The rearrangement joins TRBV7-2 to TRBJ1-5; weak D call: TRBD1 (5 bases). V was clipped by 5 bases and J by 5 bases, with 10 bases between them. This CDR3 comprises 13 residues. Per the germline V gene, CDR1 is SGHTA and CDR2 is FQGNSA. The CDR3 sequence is CASSPDTHQPQHF. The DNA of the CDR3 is TGTGCCAGCAGCCCGGACACCCATCAGCCCCAGCATTTT.

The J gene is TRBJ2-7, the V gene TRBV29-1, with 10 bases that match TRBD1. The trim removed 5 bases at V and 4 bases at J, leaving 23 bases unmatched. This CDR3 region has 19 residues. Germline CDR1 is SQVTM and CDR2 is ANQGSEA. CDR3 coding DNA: TGCAGCGTTCTTTCATGGCGGGACAGGGGCCCCGAGGTAGGTTACGAGCAGTACTTC. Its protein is CSVLSWRDRGPEVGYEQYF.

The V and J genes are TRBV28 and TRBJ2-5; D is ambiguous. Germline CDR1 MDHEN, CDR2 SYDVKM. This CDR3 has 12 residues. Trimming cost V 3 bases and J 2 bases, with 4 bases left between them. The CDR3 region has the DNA TGTGCCAGCAGTTTTCCTCAAGAGACCCAGTACTTC. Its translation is CASSFPQETQYF.

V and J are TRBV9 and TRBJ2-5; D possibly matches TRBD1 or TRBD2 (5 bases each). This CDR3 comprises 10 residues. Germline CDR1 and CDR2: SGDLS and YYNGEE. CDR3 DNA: TGTGCACGCACCCTGGGGGAGCAGTACTTC. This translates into CARTLGEQYF.